The TCR beta chain under discussion was sequenced for a study of T-cell reconstitution after alpha-beta-depleted transplantation in children. Unique molecular identifiers were incorporated during preparation of the TCRbeta library. TCRdb re-called the PCR reads through MiXCR, storing one row per CDR3 protein. There are 200,000 or so distinct CDR3 sequences in the sample; around 9.2% occur only once, and about a third lies in the top ten. Study observations and caveats: Alpha-beta T cells present about two months after transplant were reported to originate from several hundred expanded graft clones.

In regard to this clonotype: Its matching antigen is unknown.

V trimming: 4 bases; J trimming: 3 bases; junction bases outside the gene matches: 13. From germline, CDR1 is SGHVS and CDR2 FQNEAQ. The CDR3 contains 18 residues. The J gene is TRBJ1-1, the V gene TRBV7-8; 11 nucleotides align to TRBD1. The specimen comprised PBMCs, mostly from graft donor cells, sampled 360 days after TCRalphabeta/CD19-depleted stem cell transplant. This TCR was sampled from a male patient aged 2-15 years who had a stem cell transplant for acute myeloid leukemia, so the T cells may come from the graft donor. This CDR3 is CASSSWTGGARLDTEAFF. In DNA, the CDR3 is TGTGCCAGCAGCTCCTGGACAGGGGGCGCGCGATTGGACACTGAAGCTTTCTTT.